Given below is one T cell receptor beta chain in context. Its matching antigen is unknown. The source of the sample is a study of T cell responses to AZD1222 COVID-19 vaccine. CDR3 length equals 18 residues. The germline CDR1 and CDR2 sequences are SGHRS and YFSETQ. V was pared by 4 bases and J by 5 bases, with 12 bases of the junction left unmatched. Some clones are missing from TCRdb's copy, which holds only in-frame ones; the method was immunoSEQ multiplex PCR. Counted here are 150,000 or so clones, roughly 89% occurring once; the ten biggest clones make up 1.5% to 2%. The study's findings and limits: Spike-spanning, vaccine-associated CD4 TCRs were dominant at 160-218 and 743-854. Donors were mostly white British, more females; clonal diversity possibly underestimated.

This TCR came from an adult in good health. The V gene is TRBV5-1, the J gene TRBJ2-2, with 12 bases identical to TRBD2. The sequencing used peripheral blood, collected on day 0 of AZD1222 vaccination. CDR3 residues: CASSPRPSGGAGTGELFF. CDR3 bases: TGCGCCAGCAGCCCGAGACCTAGCGGGGGGGCCGGAACCGGGGAGCTGTTTTTT.